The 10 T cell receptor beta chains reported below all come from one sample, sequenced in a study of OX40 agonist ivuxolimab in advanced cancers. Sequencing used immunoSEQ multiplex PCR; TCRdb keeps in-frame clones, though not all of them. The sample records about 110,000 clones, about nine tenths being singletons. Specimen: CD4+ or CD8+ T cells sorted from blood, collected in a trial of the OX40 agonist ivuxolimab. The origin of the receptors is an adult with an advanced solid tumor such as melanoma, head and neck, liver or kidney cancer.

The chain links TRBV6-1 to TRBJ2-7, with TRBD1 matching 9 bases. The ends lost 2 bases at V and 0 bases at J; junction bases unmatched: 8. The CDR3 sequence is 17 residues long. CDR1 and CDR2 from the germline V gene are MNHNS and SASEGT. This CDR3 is CASSEPLQGAFSYEQYF. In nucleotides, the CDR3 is TGTGCCAGCAGTGAACCGTTACAGGGGGCCTTCTCCTACGAGCAGTACTTC.

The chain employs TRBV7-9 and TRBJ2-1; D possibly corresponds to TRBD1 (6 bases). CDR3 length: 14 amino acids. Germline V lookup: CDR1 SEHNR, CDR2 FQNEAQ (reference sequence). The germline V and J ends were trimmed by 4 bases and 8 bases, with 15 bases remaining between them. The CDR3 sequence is CASSSSGTSDEQFF. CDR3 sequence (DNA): TGTGCCAGCAGCTCGTCCGGGACATCCGATGAGCAGTTCTTC.

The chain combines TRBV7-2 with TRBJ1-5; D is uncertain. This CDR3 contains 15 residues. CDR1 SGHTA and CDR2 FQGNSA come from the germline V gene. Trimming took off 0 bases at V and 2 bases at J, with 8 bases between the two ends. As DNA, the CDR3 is TGTGCCAGCAGCTTAGCGGGGTATGGCAATCAGCCCCAGCATTTT. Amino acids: CASSLAGYGNQPQHF.

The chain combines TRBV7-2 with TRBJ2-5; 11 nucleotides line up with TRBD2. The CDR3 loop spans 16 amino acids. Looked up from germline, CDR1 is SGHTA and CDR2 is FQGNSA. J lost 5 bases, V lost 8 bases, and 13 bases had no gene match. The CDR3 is CASALEGSGGVETQYF. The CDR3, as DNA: TGTGCCAGCGCTTTAGAGGGTAGCGGGGGGGTGGAGACCCAGTACTTC.

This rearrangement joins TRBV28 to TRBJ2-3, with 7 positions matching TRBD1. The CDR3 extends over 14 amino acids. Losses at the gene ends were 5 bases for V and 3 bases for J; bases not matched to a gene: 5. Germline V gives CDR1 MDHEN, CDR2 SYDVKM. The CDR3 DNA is TGTGCCAGCAGTCAAGGGGGCGCGACAGATACGCAGTATTTT. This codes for CASSQGGATDTQYF.

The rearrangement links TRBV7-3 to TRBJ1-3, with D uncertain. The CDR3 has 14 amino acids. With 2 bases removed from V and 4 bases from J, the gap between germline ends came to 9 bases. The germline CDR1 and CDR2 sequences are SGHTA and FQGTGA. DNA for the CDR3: TGTGCCAGCAGCTTACAGGCCGGAGGAAACACCATATATTTT. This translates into CASSLQAGGNTIYF.

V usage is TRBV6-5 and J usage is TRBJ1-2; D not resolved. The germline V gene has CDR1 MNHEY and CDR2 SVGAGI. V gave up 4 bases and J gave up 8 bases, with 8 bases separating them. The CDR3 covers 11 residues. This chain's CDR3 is CASSSYKGYTF. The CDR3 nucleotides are TGTGCCAGCAGTTCTTATAAGGGCTACACCTTC.

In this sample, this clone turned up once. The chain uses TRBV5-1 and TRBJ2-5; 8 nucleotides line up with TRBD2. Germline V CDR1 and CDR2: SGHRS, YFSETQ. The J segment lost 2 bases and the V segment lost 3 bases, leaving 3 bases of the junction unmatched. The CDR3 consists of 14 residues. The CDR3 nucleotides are TGCGCCAGCAGCTCGGGAGGGCGGCAAGAGACCCAGTACTTC. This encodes CASSSGGRQETQYF.

CDR3 amino acids: CSVEELQDRGYEKLFF. As DNA, the CDR3 is TGCAGCGTTGAAGAGCTCCAGGACAGGGGCTACGAAAAACTGTTTTTT. The chain carries TRBV29-1 and TRBJ1-4, with 9 bases fitting TRBD1. The ends lost 0 bases at V and 8 bases at J; junction bases unmatched: 10. The germline V gene has CDR1 SQVTM and CDR2 ANQGSEA. CDR3 size: 16 residues.

The chain's CDR3 is CSDISYTF. CDR3 nucleotides: TGCAGTGATATAAGCTACACCTTC. The chain combines TRBV20-1 with TRBJ1-2; D gene ambiguous. Germline V lookup: CDR1 DFQATT, CDR2 SNEGSKA (reference sequence). This CDR3 is 8 amino acids long. Trimming stripped 7 bases from V and 9 bases from J, with 6 bases between.